This TCR beta chain came from a study of blood T cell repertoires in COVID-19. Study information: Researchers got acute and convalescent COVID-19 samples from the United States, Italy and Spain.

Per the original data handling: Estimated nucleated cell counts came from reference gene primer amplification. Profiled with immunoSEQ multiplex PCR; TCRdb holds only in-frame clones, not every one. D and trimming were read from the DNA, whereas the V and J calls and clone size are those reported in that table. Among around 200,000 clones, roughly 80% were seen once, and the ten largest hold 10%. Germline-derived CDR1 and CDR2 are MNHEY and SMNVEV (reference sequence). The CDR3 consists of 16 residues. J lost 3 bases, V lost 6 bases, and 7 bases had no gene match. The receptor comes from a woman older than 75 with acute or convalescent COVID-19. J is TRBJ2-2 and V is TRBV27, with 10 bases matching TRBD2. Sequencing was performed on peripheral blood. The CDR3 spells CASRLAGAIDTGELFF. The CDR3 nucleotides are TGTGCCAGCAGGCTAGCGGGAGCCATCGACACCGGGGAGCTGTTTTTT.